The TCR beta chain under discussion was sequenced for a study of blood T cell repertoires in COVID-19 (dated by TCRdb to the early 2020s). Broadly, across the study: Collaborator samples came from the United States, Italy and Spain and covered acute and convalescent phases of COVID-19. Where HLA class I and class II types were available, the types were taken from metadata supplied by the sample provider, not from assay-based typing. The sample metadata nearly always contained a de-identified subject ID, COVID-19 status, age in years and sex. The material from the prospective study consisted of cDNA or gDNA derived from T cells, B-cell-depleted T cells, or PBMCs. Subjects who had been exposed to COVID-19, were actively infected with it, or had recovered from it provided the deeply sampled blood TCRbeta repertoires that made up the dataset. The samples were drawn from the first 160 participants of the ongoing ImmuneRACE study and from 950 to 1,500 subjects provided by 6 global collaborators. The repertoires were released in a freely available public database meant as a resource for research on the immune response to SARS-CoV-2.

TCRbeta CDR3 regions were amplified from genomic DNA by means of the immunoSEQ Assay, a bias-controlled multiplex PCR. Per the original workflow: The number of nucleated cells in each sample was estimated by amplification of reference gene primers within the assay. Sequence reads were collapsed and filtered to measure the absolute abundance of every unique TCRbeta CDR3 rearrangement. For each sample, productive Simpson clonality was calculated as the square root of Simpson's diversity index over productive rearrangements. TCRdb limited this immuneACCESS table to in-frame rearrangements with V and J called. A share of clones is missing; checked studies link under half to unresolved V genes, and the rest is unexplained. That table supplies the V and J calls and clone size; D and trimming were determined from the DNA. The sample table shows tens of thousands of clones, and more than 75% are seen once. The ten largest clones add up to 4.8% of the sample.

Based on the germline V gene, the CDR1 and CDR2 sequences are SGHRS and YFSETQ. The CDR3 spans 15 residues, from the cysteine through the phenylalanine. Only CDR3 DNA remains: 45 bases, in frame from the first base. V lost 3 bases and J lost 3 bases; the stretch between them is 12 bases long. Study-wide conclusions, independent of this receptor: Clinical and demographic metadata were provided uncurated, with the amount varying by source and participant.

This clone appeared a single time. The antigen it binds to is not known. No qualities accompany the bases; no much larger clone lies one base away. The collaborating institutions used their own protocols to collect whole blood in K2EDTA tubes. For TCRbeta analysis, collaborator samples were shipped as frozen whole blood, as isolated PBMCs, or as DNA extracted from either sample type. The sequence joins TRBV5-1 to TRBJ2-2; the D gene is not confidently resolved. The source of this sequence is an elderly woman with active COVID-19. The sample was peripheral blood. Here the CDR3 is given as CASSSTGSDTGELFF. The DNA sequence is given as TGCGCCAGCAGCTCCACCGGCAGCGACACCGGGGAGCTGTTTTTT.